The clone carrying this T cell receptor (beta chain) was detected only a few times. Its target is unknown. Patients with uncontrolled infections, other autoimmune diseases, pregnancy or lactation were excluded. PBMCs were collected from a roughly 10 ml volume of fresh peripheral blood. Germline V gene data show CDR1 as SGHRS and CDR2 as YFSETQ. Trimming pared 0 bases from V and 5 bases from J, leaving 14 bases between. The CDR3 has 15 residues. The data were obtained in a study of T cells in Graves' hyperthyroidism and ophthalmopathy. The study, taken as a whole, reports: Most clonotypes expanded in thyroid above 0.001 were likewise present in blood.

The TCR beta CDR3 regions underwent amplification using RNA transcripts as the source. The TCR CDR3 first-round RT-PCR relied on the HTBI primer set. TCRdb ran MiXCR on the multiplex PCR reads and lists one entry per CDR3 protein. The table records about 770,000 distinct CDR3 sequences, 18% of them present only once. The receptor's source is a woman in her fifties or sixties with Graves' hyperthyroidism that later progressed to Graves' ophthalmopathy. The chain joins TRBV5-1 to TRBJ1-1, with a tentative D call TRBD1 (5 bases). Sequenced: blood. This chain's CDR3 is CASSLGLRAGTEAFF. CDR3 in DNA: TGCGCCAGCAGCTTGGGGCTCAGGGCGGGTACTGAAGCTTTCTTT.